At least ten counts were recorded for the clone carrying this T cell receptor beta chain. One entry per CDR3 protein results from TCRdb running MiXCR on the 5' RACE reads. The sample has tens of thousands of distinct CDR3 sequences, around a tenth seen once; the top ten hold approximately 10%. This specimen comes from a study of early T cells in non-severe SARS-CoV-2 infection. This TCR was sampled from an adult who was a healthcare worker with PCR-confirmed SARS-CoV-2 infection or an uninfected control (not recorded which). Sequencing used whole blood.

CDR3 region: CASSASGPEKLFF. The CDR3 DNA reads as TGTGCCAGCTCCGCCTCTGGCCCTGAAAAACTGTTTTTT. The chain links TRBV18 to TRBJ1-4; D call uncertain. CDR3 length: 13 residues. V was cut by 6 bases and J by 7 bases, with 12 bases left in between. CDR1 is KGHSH and CDR2 is LQKENI in the germline V gene.